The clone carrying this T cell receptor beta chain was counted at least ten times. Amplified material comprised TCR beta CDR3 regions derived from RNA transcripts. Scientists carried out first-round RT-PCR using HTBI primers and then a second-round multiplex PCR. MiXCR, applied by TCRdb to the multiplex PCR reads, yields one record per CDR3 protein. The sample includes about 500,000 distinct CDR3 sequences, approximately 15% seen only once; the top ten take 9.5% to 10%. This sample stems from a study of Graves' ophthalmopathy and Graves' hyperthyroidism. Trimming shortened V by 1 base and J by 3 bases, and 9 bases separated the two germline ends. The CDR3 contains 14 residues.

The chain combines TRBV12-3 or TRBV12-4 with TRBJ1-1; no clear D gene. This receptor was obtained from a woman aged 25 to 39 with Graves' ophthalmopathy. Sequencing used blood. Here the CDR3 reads CASSLVAGDTEAFF. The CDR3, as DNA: TGTGCCAGCAGTTTAGTCGCAGGCGACACTGAAGCTTTCTTT.